The 26 T cell receptor beta chains below were found in one sample sequenced in a study of identical twins. A single record per CDR3 protein comes from TCRdb applying MiXCR to the 5' RACE reads. The repertoire holds about 690,000 distinct CDR3 sequences, with approximately 21% as singletons. This sample was shared with a second study, whose subject was T cells expressing NK-cell markers.

Sequenced material: PBMCs. The receptor set was obtained from a woman younger than 30 in good health.

Here the CDR3 reads CASRLSHPTGNQPQHF. CDR3 DNA sequence: TGTGCCAGCAGGCTGTCCCATCCGACCGGCAATCAGCCCCAGCATTTT. This rearrangement joins TRBV12-3 or TRBV12-4 to TRBJ1-5; no definite D call. The V gene lost 6 bases and the J gene lost 2 bases, with 17 bases spanning the gap. The CDR3 extends over 16 amino acids.

This clonotype has a handful of counts. The V and J genes are TRBV7-2 and TRBJ1-1; D is possibly TRBD1 (6 bases). V shed 1 base and J shed 4 bases, with 16 bases lying between them. The germline V gene encodes CDR1 SGHTA and CDR2 FQGNSA. This CDR3 is built from 16 residues. CDR3 coding DNA: TGTGCCAGCAGCTTAGGGCGGGGGCAAGTGGGCACTGAAGCTTTCTTT. Protein: CASSLGRGQVGTEAFF.

The genes are TRBV20-1 and TRBJ2-5, with D maybe TRBD2 (5 bases). V lost 2 bases, J lost 2 bases, and 21 bases lay in between. Germline assignment: CDR1 DFQATT and CDR2 SNEGSKA (reference sequence). The CDR3 covers 17 residues. DNA for the CDR3: TGCAGTGCTAGACCCCGAGAGGGAGCGGCTTCGCAAGAGACCCAGTACTTC. It codes for CSARPREGAASQETQYF.

The chain carries TRBV6-1 and TRBJ2-7; TRBD1 aligns across 8 bases. This CDR3 contains 16 residues. Germline V gene lookup returns CDR1 MNHNS and CDR2 SASEGT. The V and J ends lost 7 bases and 3 bases, in that order; junction bases with no gene match: 14. This CDR3 reads CASTPQEQGEIYEQYF. The CDR3 DNA sequence: TGTGCCAGCACCCCGCAAGAACAGGGGGAGATCTACGAGCAGTACTTC.

This clonotype has only a few counts. This sequence joins TRBV5-1 and TRBJ2-1; D might be TRBD2 (6 bases). Germline V gives CDR1 SGHRS, CDR2 YFSETQ. The CDR3 is 17 amino acids. Trimming shortened V by 1 base and J by 6 bases, and 20 bases separated the two germline ends. CDR3 amino acids: CASSLYLGGKVGNEQFF. CDR3 nucleotides: TGCGCCAGCAGCTTGTACCTCGGCGGGAAGGTGGGCAATGAGCAGTTCTTC.

The table lists this clonotype with a few counts. The chain couples TRBV27 to TRBJ2-3; TRBD2 matches 10 bases. Germline V gives CDR1 MNHEY, CDR2 SMNVEV (reference sequence). With 5 bases clipped from V and 0 bases from J, the junction kept 8 bases outside the gene matches. CDR3 length: 17 residues. CDR3 protein: CASSLPSGGPSTDTQYF. In DNA, the CDR3 is TGTGCCAGCAGTCTTCCTAGCGGGGGACCTAGCACAGATACGCAGTATTTT.

This chain joins TRBV12-3 or TRBV12-4 and TRBJ2-5; weak D call: TRBD2 (5 bases). The V gene lost 1 base and the J gene lost 5 bases, with 11 bases spanning the gap. The CDR3 runs to 14 residues. CDR3 sequence reads: CASSLGGEGETQYF. CDR3 bases: TGTGCCAGCAGTTTAGGGGGAGAAGGGGAGACCCAGTACTTC.

This clonotype was detected many times. The J gene is TRBJ2-2, the V gene TRBV5-5; 7 bases line up with TRBD1. Trimming at V came to 0 bases and at J to 0 bases, leaving 2 bases not matched to a gene. The germline V gene encodes CDR1 SGHKS and CDR2 YYEKEE (reference sequence). The CDR3 is 16 amino acids. The CDR3 here is CASSLEGTANTGELFF. The CDR3 DNA sequence: TGTGCCAGCAGCTTGGAAGGGACAGCGAACACCGGGGAGCTGTTTTTT. The complete variable domain, with remaining parts taken from reference TRBV5-5 and TRBJ2-2, reads DAGVTQSPTHLIKTRGQQVTLRCSPISGHKSVSWYQQVLGQGPQFIFQYYEKEERGRGNFPDRFSARQFPNYSSELNVNALLLGDSALYLCASSLEGTANTGELFFGEGSRLTVL.

This clonotype has ten or more counts. V and J are TRBV5-1 and TRBJ2-7, with D unresolved. The germline V gene has CDR1 SGHRS and CDR2 YFSETQ. The CDR3 loop spans 13 amino acids. The germline V and J ends were trimmed by 7 bases and 3 bases, with 14 bases remaining between them. The CDR3 loop reads CASAASLIYEQYF. CDR3 in DNA: TGCGCCAGCGCAGCTTCCCTCATCTACGAGCAGTACTTC.

This chain joins TRBV10-3 and TRBJ1-5, with D possibly matching TRBD1 (6 bases). The V and J ends lost 10 bases and 15 bases respectively, with 25 bases between them. This CDR3 contains 13 residues. CDR1 is ENHRY and CDR2 is SYGVKD in the germline V gene. The CDR3 DNA follows: TGTGCCACCACACAGGGAGTTGGAGGAACACGGCATTTT. Encoded protein: CATTQGVGGTRHF.

As for this clonotype: One junction end does not reproduce the germline sequence, and a read error may be involved. The chain recombines TRBV11-3 with TRBJ1-1; the match to TRBD1 covers 9 bases. CDR1 and CDR2 (germline): SGHNT, YENEEA. The CDR3 loop spans 17 amino acids. The CDR3 sequence is CASSLDRWGQGGTEAFF. The CDR3 DNA reads TGTGCTAGCAGCTTAGATCGCTGGGGACAGGGCGGCACTGAAGCTTTCTTT.

This clonotype was counted a few times. Here the CDR3 reads CSVAWTGRDEQFF. In nucleotides, the CDR3 is TGCAGTGTGGCTTGGACAGGGCGCGATGAGCAGTTCTTC. This chain uses TRBV20-1 with TRBJ2-1; TRBD1 aligns across 8 bases. This CDR3 region has 13 residues. J lost 8 bases, V lost 7 bases, and 10 bases had no gene match. CDR1 DFQATT and CDR2 SNEGSKA come from the germline V gene (reference sequence).

V and J are TRBV12-3 or TRBV12-4 and TRBJ2-5; 7 nucleotides line up with TRBD2. The V and J ends lost 9 bases and 1 base, in that order; junction bases with no gene match: 8. CDR3 length equals 14 residues. CDR3 amino acids: CASSTSQSQETQYF. The CDR3 nucleotides are TGTGCCAGTTCGACTAGCCAAAGCCAAGAGACCCAGTACTTC.

This sequence joins TRBV20-1 and TRBJ2-4; D not resolved. V lost 3 bases and J 0 bases, leaving 6 bases between the germline ends. The CDR3 extends over 13 amino acids. CDR1 is DFQATT, CDR2 SNEGSKA, per germline (reference sequence). The CDR3 sequence: CSASPLAKNIQYF. The DNA for the CDR3 is TGCAGTGCTAGTCCGTTAGCCAAAAACATTCAGTACTTC.

J is TRBJ2-2 and V is TRBV12-3 or TRBV12-4, with D tentatively TRBD2 (6 bases). The CDR3 loop spans 17 amino acids. V was shortened by 5 bases and J by 3 bases, with 19 bases between the two germline ends. This CDR3 reads CASSGTLGRGDTGELFF. CDR3 nucleotide sequence: TGTGCCAGCAGTGGTACCTTGGGGCGCGGGGACACCGGGGAGCTGTTTTTT.

The chain joins TRBV5-6 to TRBJ2-1, with 13 bases fitting TRBD2. The CDR3 has 15 amino acids. V dropped 4 bases and J dropped 7; count of bases not matched to a gene: 5. The germline V gene encodes CDR1 SGHDT and CDR2 YYEEEE. CDR3 region: CASSQGLAGLNEQFF. The CDR3 nucleotides are TGTGCCAGCAGCCAGGGACTAGCGGGGCTGAATGAGCAGTTCTTC. The entire variable domain, with the rest obtained from reference TRBV5-6 and TRBJ2-1, is as follows: DAGVTQSPTHLIKTRGQQVTLRCSPKSGHDTVSWYQQALGQGPQFIFQYYEEEERQRGNFPDRFSGHQFPNYSSELNVNALLLGDSALYLCASSQGLAGLNEQFFGPGTRLTVL.

The genes are TRBV7-6 and TRBJ2-3; 7 bases fit TRBD2. Germline V gene data show CDR1 as SGHVS and CDR2 as FNYEAQ. This CDR3 comprises 15 residues. The ends lost 6 bases at V and 6 bases at J; junction bases unmatched: 12. The CDR3 loop is CASSQAGRSPDTQYF. For the CDR3, the DNA is TGTGCCAGCAGTCAAGCGGGACGGTCTCCGGATACGCAGTATTTT.

The chain is built from TRBV20-1 and TRBJ2-7; the D call may be TRBD1 or TRBD2 (5 bases each). There are 11 residues in the CDR3. Germline CDR1 DFQATT, CDR2 SNEGSKA (reference sequence). The ends were cut back, 3 bases at V and 12 bases at J, with 15 bases in the middle. For the CDR3, the DNA is TGCAGTGCTAGTCCTGGGACCGGAGTGTACTTC. It codes for CSASPGTGVYF.

The rearrangement uses TRBV6-2 or TRBV6-3 and TRBJ1-1; D gene uncertain. V was cut by 10 bases and J by 0 bases, with 12 bases left in between. Germline CDR1 MNHEY, CDR2 SVGEGT. This CDR3 has 13 residues. CDR3 protein: CATSWVLNTEAFF. DNA of the CDR3: TGTGCCACCTCTTGGGTCTTGAACACTGAAGCTTTCTTT.

The sample holds a few counts of this clonotype. The rearrangement links TRBV6-4 to TRBJ2-7; TRBD2 agrees at 15 bases. The germline V gene has CDR1 MRHNA and CDR2 SNTAGT. V was clipped by 6 bases and J by 0 bases; unmatched bases: 12. The CDR3 has 19 residues. This CDR3 reads CASRTPSGTSGRSSYEQYF. In DNA, the CDR3 is TGTGCCAGCAGGACTCCCTCCGGGACTAGCGGGAGGAGCTCCTACGAGCAGTACTTC.

The CDR3 DNA sequence: TGTGCCAGCAGCTTAGTAGGGGTCCCCTACAATGAGCAGTTCTTC. The encoded protein is CASSLVGVPYNEQFF. The V call is TRBV11-1, the J call TRBJ2-1; TRBD1 is a possible D gene (5 bases). Trimming removed 1 base at V and 2 bases at J, with 9 bases between. The germline V gene encodes CDR1 SGHAT and CDR2 FQDESV (reference sequence). This CDR3 spans 15 amino acids.

This clonotype was picked up a small number of times. The J gene is TRBJ2-1, the V gene TRBV20-1, with 7 bases fitting TRBD2. The CDR3 spans 12 residues. Germline V CDR1 and CDR2: DFQATT, SNEGSKA (reference sequence). The V and J ends lost 3 bases and 9 bases, in that order; junction bases with no gene match: 5. This chain's CDR3 is CSARRTSAEQFF. The CDR3 coding sequence is TGCAGTGCTAGGCGAACTAGCGCTGAGCAGTTCTTC.

The rearrangement joins TRBV11-1 to TRBJ2-5; the match to TRBD2 covers 10 bases. Unmatched junction bases numbered 19, after V lost 7 bases and J lost 2 bases. Germline CDR1 SGHAT, CDR2 FQDESV (reference sequence). This CDR3 comprises 19 residues. The chain's CDR3 is CASKGSGLAFGGRQETQYF. The CDR3 region has the DNA TGTGCCAGCAAAGGGTCGGGACTAGCGTTTGGGGGCCGGCAAGAGACCCAGTACTTC.

The rearrangement uses TRBV15 and TRBJ1-2; no definite D call. CDR3 length equals 17 residues. V dropped 6 bases and J dropped 4 bases, with 24 bases sitting between them. CDR1 and CDR2 from the germline V gene are LNHNV and YYDKDF (reference sequence). CDR3: CATSKAQLVGPLYGYTF. In DNA, the CDR3 is TGTGCCACCAGTAAGGCCCAGCTGGTCGGGCCCCTCTATGGCTACACCTTC.

This chain links TRBV13 with TRBJ2-7, with TRBD1 matching 7 bases. CDR3 length: 13 amino acids. The germline V gene has CDR1 PRHDT and CDR2 FYEKMQ (reference sequence). The ends lost 3 bases at V and 6 bases at J; junction bases unmatched: 5. CDR3 bases: TGTGCCAGCAGCTTCGAGGACAGGCGCGAGCAGTACTTC. It yields the protein CASSFEDRREQYF.

This clonotype has more than one count but fewer than ten. The chain employs TRBV20-1 and TRBJ2-5; D may be TRBD1 or TRBD2 (5 bases each). Germline assignment: CDR1 DFQATT and CDR2 SNEGSKA (reference sequence). The CDR3 totals 14 residues. Trimming took off 0 bases at V and 1 base at J, with 9 bases between the two ends. CDR3 protein: CSAREGTFQETQYF. CDR3 bases: TGCAGTGCTAGAGAAGGGACGTTCCAAGAGACCCAGTACTTC.